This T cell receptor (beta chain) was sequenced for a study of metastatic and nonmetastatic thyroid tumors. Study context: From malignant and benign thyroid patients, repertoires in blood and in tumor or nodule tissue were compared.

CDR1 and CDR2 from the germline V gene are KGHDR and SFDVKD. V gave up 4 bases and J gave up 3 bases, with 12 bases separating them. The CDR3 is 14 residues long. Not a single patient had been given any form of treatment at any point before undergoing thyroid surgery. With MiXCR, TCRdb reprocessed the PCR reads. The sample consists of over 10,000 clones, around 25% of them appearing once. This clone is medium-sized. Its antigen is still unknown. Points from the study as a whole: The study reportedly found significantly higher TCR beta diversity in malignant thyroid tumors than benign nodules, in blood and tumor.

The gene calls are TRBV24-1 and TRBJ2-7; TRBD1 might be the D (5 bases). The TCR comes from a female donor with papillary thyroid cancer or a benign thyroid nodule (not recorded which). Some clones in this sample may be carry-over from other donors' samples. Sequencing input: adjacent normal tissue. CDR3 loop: CATSDNGQRYEQYF. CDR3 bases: TGTGCCACCAGTGACAACGGACAACGCTACGAGCAGTACTTC.